Below are 5 T cell receptor beta chains sequenced from a single sample in a study of T cells in Graves' hyperthyroidism and ophthalmopathy (dated 2019 in TCRdb). The library was built by means of multiplex PCR. TCRdb records Illumina HiSeq 2000 as the sequencer. Amplification of TCR beta CDR3 regions was carried out from RNA transcripts. For the first round of RT-PCR on the TCR CDR3, the HTBI primer set was used together with the Qiagen OneStep RT-PCR kit. The public reads were reprocessed in TCRdb via fastp at Q25 and MiXCR, keeping in-frame beta chains. Records with the same CDR3 protein are collapsed into one entry carrying the most frequent genes and DNA. The sample contains 220,000 or so distinct CDR3 sequences, roughly 15% of them found a single time. Around 28% of the sample goes to the ten largest clones. The sequenced sample consisted of blood. Every receptor here comes from a woman aged 18-29 years with Graves' ophthalmopathy.

This sequence joins TRBV28 and TRBJ1-1; 7 positions agree with TRBD1. Germline V gives CDR1 MDHEN, CDR2 SYDVKM. The V segment lost 0 bases and the J segment 3 bases; nucleotides outside the gene matches: 4. The CDR3 runs 15 residues. The CDR3 bases are TGTGCCAGCAGTTTATGGGGGACAGTCTACACTGAAGCTTTCTTT. Its protein product is CASSLWGTVYTEAFF.

This clonotype appeared many times. This chain links TRBV14 with TRBJ2-1, with D perhaps TRBD1 (6 bases). V shed 3 bases and J shed 2 bases, with 14 bases lying between them. CDR1 and CDR2 (germline): SGHDN, FVKESK. This CDR3 has 16 amino acids. The CDR3: CASSHPDSLTYNEQFF. The CDR3 DNA reads TGTGCCAGCAGCCACCCGGACAGCCTGACCTACAATGAGCAGTTCTTC.

V gene TRBV11-2 combines with J gene TRBJ2-5, with D perhaps matching TRBD1 or TRBD2 (5 bases each). V lost 3 bases and J lost 5, with 16 bases in between. The CDR3 runs to 15 residues. CDR1 SGHAT and CDR2 FQNNGV come from the germline V gene. Here the CDR3 reads CASSFGTAERETQYF. The CDR3 DNA reads as TGTGCCAGCAGCTTCGGGACGGCGGAACGGGAGACCCAGTACTTC.

This clonotype was counted ten times or more. The CDR3 sequence is CASSVDGATDTQYF. The CDR3 nucleotides are TGTGCCAGCAGCGTAGATGGGGCCACAGATACGCAGTATTTT. The V call is TRBV9, the J call TRBJ2-3; the D gene is possibly TRBD1 (5 bases). CDR3 length: 14 residues. CDR1 and CDR2 (germline): SGDLS, YYNGEE. Trimming took off 0 bases at V and 2 bases at J, with 7 bases between the two ends.

This clonotype was counted many times. V usage is TRBV27 and J usage is TRBJ2-4; 8 nucleotides align to TRBD1. V trimming: 6 bases; J trimming: 5 bases; junction bases outside the gene matches: 3. This CDR3 spans 13 amino acids. Germline values: CDR1 MNHEY, CDR2 SMNVEV (reference sequence). The CDR3 DNA follows: TGTGCCAGCAGCAGGGGGCGCGAAAACATTCAGTACTTC. It codes for CASSRGRENIQYF.